This T cell receptor (beta chain) originates from a study of blood T cell repertoires in COVID-19. The CDR3 is 16 amino acids. The J segment lost 1 base and the V segment lost 3 bases, leaving 5 bases of the junction unmatched. From germline, CDR1 is KGHSH and CDR2 LQKENI. Only in-frame clones appear in the TCRdb table, and some are missing; sequencing was by immunoSEQ multiplex PCR. The table includes about 180,000 clones, less than 90% detected once. J is TRBJ1-1 and V is TRBV18; 10 bases fit TRBD1. The sample consisted of peripheral blood. This clonotype was sampled from a man aged 18-30 years with active or convalescent COVID-19. The CDR3 loop reads CASSPGQGGRNTEAFF. CDR3 in DNA: TGTGCCAGCTCACCCGGACAGGGGGGAAGGAACACTGAAGCTTTCTTT.